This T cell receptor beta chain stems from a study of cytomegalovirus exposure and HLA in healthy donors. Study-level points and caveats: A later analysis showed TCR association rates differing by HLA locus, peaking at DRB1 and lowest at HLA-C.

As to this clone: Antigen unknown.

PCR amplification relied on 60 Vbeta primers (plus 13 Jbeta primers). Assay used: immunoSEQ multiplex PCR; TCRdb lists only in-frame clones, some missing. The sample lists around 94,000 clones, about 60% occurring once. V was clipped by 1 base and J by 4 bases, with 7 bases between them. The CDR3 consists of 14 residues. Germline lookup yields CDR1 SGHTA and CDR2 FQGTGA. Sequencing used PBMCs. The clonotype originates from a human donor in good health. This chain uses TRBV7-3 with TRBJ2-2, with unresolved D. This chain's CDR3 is CASSLSPVTGELFF. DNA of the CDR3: TGTGCCAGCAGCTTAAGCCCGGTCACCGGGGAGCTGTTTTTT.